This passage covers 30 T cell receptor beta chains from one sample sequenced in a study of PD-1 blockade in classical Hodgkin lymphoma. Data came from immunoSEQ multiplex PCR; TCRdb stores just in-frame clones and leaves some out. The data hold roughly 50,000 clones, with 90% observed a single time. Time point in this sample: cycle 4 day 1 (C4D1), after five to seven weeks of nivolumab. All patients experienced relapse after autologous stem cell transplantation, and brentuximab vedotin exposure was variable. Sequencing used peripheral blood mononuclear cells (PBMCs), obtained before the fourth cycle of nivolumab. The origin of the receptors is a human donor with classical Hodgkin lymphoma.

The V and J genes are TRBV19 and TRBJ2-3; TRBD2 agrees at 9 bases. The germline gives CDR1 LNHDA, CDR2 SQIVND (reference sequence). CDR3 length equals 20 residues. The ends lost 0 bases at V and 5 bases at J; junction bases unmatched: 18. The CDR3 region has the DNA TGTGCCAGTAGTATAGACTCAGGGGTGGTGGCTAGCGGGACTCTAGATACGCAGTATTTT. As protein: CASSIDSGVVASGTLDTQYF. Using reference TRBV19 and TRBJ2-3 for the parts outside the CDR3, the full variable domain is DGGITQSPKYLFRKEGQNVTLSCEQNLNHDAMYWYRQDPGQGLRLIYYSQIVNDFQKGDIAEGYSVSREKKESFPLTVTSAQKNPTAFYLCASSIDSGVVASGTLDTQYFGPGTRLTVL.

The CDR3 nucleotides read TGTGCCAGCAGTCCTCTCCAACGTTACCGCACAGATACGCAGTATTTT. As protein: CASSPLQRYRTDTQYF. This chain joins TRBV27 and TRBJ2-3; D is ambiguous. V gave up 5 bases and J gave up 1 base, with 16 bases separating them. The CDR3 covers 16 residues. Germline assignment: CDR1 MNHEY and CDR2 SMNVEV (reference sequence).

The chain joins TRBV27 to TRBJ1-2; maybe TRBD1 (5 bases). The V gene lost 5 bases and the J gene lost 2 bases, with 12 bases spanning the gap. CDR3 length: 14 residues. The germline V gene has CDR1 MNHEY and CDR2 SMNVEV (reference sequence). The CDR3 region is CASSPRVVNYGYTF. The CDR3 bases are TGTGCCAGCAGTCCCAGGGTTGTAAACTATGGCTACACCTTC.

V usage is TRBV4-1 and J usage is TRBJ2-1; 7 bases fit TRBD2. J was trimmed by 8 bases and V by 3 bases; bases with no gene match: 10. The CDR3 covers 15 residues. The V gene's germline CDR1 is MGHRA and CDR2 YSYEKL. The CDR3 loop is CASSQRGTIGYEQFF. CDR3 DNA: TGCGCCAGCAGCCAGAGAGGGACTATCGGGTATGAGCAGTTCTTC.

The chain recombines TRBV5-1 with TRBJ2-5; 13 bases are a match to TRBD2. V gave up 3 bases and J gave up 2 bases; unmatched junction bases: 7. This CDR3 has 17 residues. The germline V gene has CDR1 SGHRS and CDR2 YFSETQ. CDR3 sequence: CASSYGTSGNLQETQYF. The CDR3 bases are TGCGCCAGCAGCTATGGGACTAGCGGGAACCTTCAAGAGACCCAGTACTTC.

The J gene is TRBJ2-7, the V gene TRBV30, with 13 bases identical to TRBD2. The length of the CDR3 is 17 residues. Unmatched junction bases numbered 13, after V lost 2 bases and J lost 6 bases. The germline V gene encodes CDR1 GTSNPN and CDR2 SVGIG (reference sequence). CDR3 coding DNA: TGTGCCTGGAGTTTGCTGGGACTAGCGGGATTGGGTTTCGAGCAGTACTTC. It translates to CAWSLLGLAGLGFEQYF. The complete variable domain, with remaining parts taken from reference TRBV30 and TRBJ2-7, reads SQTIHQWPATLVQPVGSPLSLECTVEGTSNPNLYWYRQAAGRGLQLLFYSVGIGQISSEVPQNLSASRPQDRQFILSSKKLLLSDSGFYLCAWSLLGLAGLGFEQYFGPGTRLTVT.

The genes are TRBV5-5 and TRBJ2-1; TRBD1 aligns across 11 bases. V shed 0 bases and J 10 bases; nucleotides not matched to a gene: 15. CDR3 length: 18 residues. Germline loops: CDR1 SGHKS, CDR2 YYEKEE (reference sequence). The CDR3 DNA follows: TGTGCCAGCAGCTTGGACCCGATGGACAGGGGGCTTGAATGGGAGCAGTTCTTC. It encodes CASSLDPMDRGLEWEQFF. Filled out from reference TRBV5-5 and TRBJ2-1, the complete variable domain reads DAGVTQSPTHLIKTRGQQVTLRCSPISGHKSVSWYQQVLGQGPQFIFQYYEKEERGRGNFPDRFSARQFPNYSSELNVNALLLGDSALYLCASSLDPMDRGLEWEQFFGPGTRLTVL.

This chain uses TRBV9 with TRBJ2-2, with D perhaps being TRBD1 or TRBD2 (5 bases each). CDR3 size: 14 residues. The V and J ends lost 10 bases and 6 bases respectively, with 19 bases between them. Germline loops: CDR1 SGDLS, CDR2 YYNGEE. CDR3 in amino acids: CASRGSWSSGELFF. In DNA form, the CDR3 reads TGTGCCTCGAGGGGCTCCTGGTCCTCCGGGGAGCTGTTTTTT. Based on the CDR3 plus reference TRBV9 and TRBJ2-2, the full variable domain is DSGVTQTPKHLITATGQRVTLRCSPRSGDLSVYWYQQSLDQGLQFLIQYYNGEERAKGNILERFSAQQFPDLHSELNLSSLELGDSALYFCASRGSWSSGELFFGEGSRLTVL.

This clone was observed a single time. The gene calls are TRBV28 and TRBJ1-4; 8 positions match TRBD1. The CDR3 contains 15 residues. The V gene end was trimmed by 5 bases and the J gene end by 5 bases; junction bases not matched to a gene: 7. Looked up from germline, CDR1 is MDHEN and CDR2 is SYDVKM. CDR3 DNA: TGTGCCAGCAGTGGTTGGACAGGGACGAATGAAAAACTGTTTTTT. Translation gives CASSGWTGTNEKLFF.

The rearrangement links TRBV7-2 to TRBJ2-7, with no clear D. Germline V CDR1 and CDR2: SGHTA, FQGNSA. Deletions cut 0 bases from V and 3 bases from J, with 30 bases between. This CDR3 is 21 amino acids long. The CDR3, as DNA: TGTGCCAGCAGCTTAGCGGGTCGGACCGCGGTTGCCTGGAAGTGGCACTACGAGCAGTACTTC. This sequence encodes CASSLAGRTAVAWKWHYEQYF.

The chain has TRBV10-2 and TRBJ2-5; no clear D. Germline loops: CDR1 WSHSY, CDR2 SAAADI. This CDR3 is 17 amino acids long. V dropped 4 bases and J dropped 3 bases, with 21 bases sitting between them. CDR3 nucleotide sequence: TGCGCCAGCAGTGGCCCTCGACCAATAATAAAAGAAGAGACCCAGTACTTC. The encoded protein is CASSGPRPIIKEETQYF.

The gene calls are TRBV2 and TRBJ2-7; no reliable D call. CDR3 length equals 11 residues. V was shortened by 8 bases and J by 7 bases, with 12 bases between the two germline ends. Germline CDR1 SNHLY, CDR2 FYNNEI. The CDR3 protein is CASELELEQYF. The CDR3 nucleotides read TGTGCCAGCGAACTGGAACTTGAGCAGTACTTC.

This clone was observed a handful of times. The junction does not match germline at one end; this may be a read error. The chain couples TRBV7-9 to TRBJ1-1; a weak D match, TRBD1 (5 bases). CDR1 is SEHNR, CDR2 FQNEAQ, per germline (reference sequence). The length of the CDR3 is 9 residues. This chain's CDR3 is CASSLPGTF. In nucleotides, the CDR3 is TGTGCCAGCAGCTTACCTGGGACTTTT.

The V gene is TRBV6-1, the J gene TRBJ2-3, with D hard to call. This CDR3 is 15 amino acids long. Trimming cost V 0 bases and J 2 bases, with 9 bases left between them. Germline values: CDR1 MNHNS, CDR2 SASEGT. CDR3 sequence (DNA): TGTGCCAGCAGTGAAGCGGTCCGATCCACAGATACGCAGTATTTT. Encoded protein: CASSEAVRSTDTQYF.

The DNA for the CDR3 is TGTGCCAGCACCTCGGGGCGTAGCTACGAGCAGTATTTT. As protein: CASTSGRSYEQYF. The chain combines TRBV28 with TRBJ2-3; D might be TRBD1 or TRBD2, each matching 5 bases. V was trimmed by 7 bases and J by 11 bases, leaving 19 bases between them. The CDR3 has 13 residues. CDR1 and CDR2 from the germline V gene are MDHEN and SYDVKM.

This chain joins TRBV25-1 and TRBJ2-7; TRBD1 agrees at 7 bases. In germline, CDR1 is MGHDK, CDR2 SYGVNS. The ends lost 6 bases at V and 2 bases at J; junction bases unmatched: 7. The CDR3 covers 14 residues. This CDR3 reads CASRGQAATYEQYF. The CDR3 bases are TGTGCCAGCAGAGGACAGGCGGCCACCTACGAGCAGTACTTC.

The chain employs TRBV6-5 and TRBJ1-2; 8 bases match TRBD1. Germline V gene sequence: CDR1 MNHEY, CDR2 SVGAGI. Germline trimming cut 4 bases from V and 8 bases from J; bases unmatched to any gene: 6. The CDR3 has 13 residues. The CDR3 DNA reads TGTGCCAGCAGTTCTACAGGGGGTTGGGGCTACACCTTC. Translated: CASSSTGGWGYTF.

This clone is medium-sized in the sample. The CDR3 region is CASSLGTGHTYEQYF. The CDR3 DNA sequence: TGTGCCAGCAGCTTAGGCACGGGTCACACCTACGAGCAGTACTTC. The V and J genes are TRBV7-8 and TRBJ2-7; D not certain. CDR3 length: 15 residues. CDR1 and CDR2 from the germline V gene are SGHVS and FQNEAQ. V lost 1 base and J 2 bases, leaving 12 bases between the germline ends.

The V and J genes are TRBV13 and TRBJ2-5; TRBD1 or TRBD2 may be the D gene (6 bases each). Germline CDR1 is PRHDT and CDR2 is FYEKMQ (reference sequence). Trimming shortened V by 1 base and J by 2 bases, and 11 bases separated the two germline ends. The CDR3 extends over 15 amino acids. Here the CDR3 DNA reads TGTGCCAGCAGCTTAGCACAGGGAGGTCAAGAGACCCAGTACTTC. Protein sequence: CASSLAQGGQETQYF.

V gene TRBV6-4 combines with J gene TRBJ2-1; 13 bases are shared with TRBD2. The CDR3 spans 16 residues. Losses at the gene ends were 9 bases for V and 8 bases for J; bases not matched to a gene: 13. Germline values: CDR1 MRHNA, CDR2 SNTAGT. CDR3 region: CASEKEPGLAGHEQFF. CDR3 sequence (DNA): TGTGCCAGTGAAAAAGAACCGGGACTAGCGGGACATGAGCAGTTCTTC.

The genes are TRBV10-3 and TRBJ1-2; 7 bases are shared with TRBD1. The trim removed 2 bases at V and 0 bases at J, leaving 6 bases unmatched. Germline-derived CDR1 and CDR2 are ENHRY and SYGVKD. This CDR3 is built from 16 residues. The DNA of the CDR3 is TGTGCCATCAGTGAGACTGGACAGGCATCTAACTATGGCTACACCTTC. Translating gives CAISETGQASNYGYTF.

For the CDR3, the DNA is TGTGCCAGCAGTCCCGTTGGACAGGGGGTCCATGGCTACACCTTC. Its translation is CASSPVGQGVHGYTF. The chain links TRBV27 to TRBJ1-2, with 10 bases that match TRBD1. The CDR3 is made up of 15 amino acids. CDR1 is MNHEY, CDR2 SMNVEV, per germline (reference sequence). V lost 5 bases, J lost 6 bases, and 9 bases stayed unmatched.

The sample holds one count of this clone. The chain couples TRBV10-3 to TRBJ2-7; the match to TRBD1 covers 9 bases. The CDR3 has 16 amino acids. Per the germline V gene, CDR1 is ENHRY and CDR2 is SYGVKD. V shed 7 bases, J shed 0 bases, and the junction held 10 bases outside the gene matches. CDR3 amino acids: CAITPRRGQGSYEQYF. CDR3 sequence (DNA): TGTGCCATCACTCCGCGGAGGGGACAGGGCTCCTACGAGCAGTACTTC.

The rearrangement links TRBV30 to TRBJ2-5; D unresolved. Looked up from germline, CDR1 is GTSNPN and CDR2 is SVGIG (reference sequence). The CDR3 has 12 amino acids. The germline V and J ends were trimmed by 4 bases and 5 bases, with 11 bases remaining between them. The CDR3: CAWNRRSETQYF. The CDR3 DNA reads TGTGCCTGGAATAGGCGTAGCGAGACCCAGTACTTC.

The chain employs TRBV28 and TRBJ2-7; 11 bases line up with TRBD2. Germline loops: CDR1 MDHEN, CDR2 SYDVKM. This CDR3 has 14 residues. Trimming removed 5 bases from V and 2 bases from J; junction bases left unmatched: 2. The CDR3 sequence is CASSAGLAAYEQYF. The CDR3 nucleotides read TGTGCCAGCAGTGCGGGACTAGCGGCCTACGAGCAGTACTTC.

J is TRBJ2-7 and V is TRBV19, with TRBD2 matching 10 bases. V trimming: 5 bases; J trimming: 7 bases; junction bases outside the gene matches: 8. The CDR3 is 14 residues long. Germline loops: CDR1 LNHDA, CDR2 SQIVND (reference sequence). The DNA for the CDR3 is TGTGCCAGTAGTGTAGCGGGACTAGCGCGGGAGCAGTACTTC. Translating gives CASSVAGLAREQYF. Full variable domain (rest looked up from reference TRBV19 and TRBJ2-7): DGGITQSPKYLFRKEGQNVTLSCEQNLNHDAMYWYRQDPGQGLRLIYYSQIVNDFQKGDIAEGYSVSREKKESFPLTVTSAQKNPTAFYLCASSVAGLAREQYFGPGTRLTVT.

The CDR3 is CASSLNAQWRGSLNEQFF. CDR3 sequence (DNA): TGTGCCAGCAGTTTAAACGCGCAATGGCGGGGTTCCCTGAATGAGCAGTTCTTC. The genes are TRBV27 and TRBJ2-1; D is perhaps TRBD2 (6 bases). Trimming pared 2 bases from V and 7 bases from J, leaving 24 bases between. In germline, CDR1 is MNHEY, CDR2 SMNVEV (reference sequence). CDR3 size: 18 residues.

V is TRBV7-8 and J is TRBJ1-1; possibly TRBD1 for D (5 bases). Germline values: CDR1 SGHVS, CDR2 FQNEAQ. This CDR3 spans 16 amino acids. Trimming shortened V by 1 base and J by 8 bases, and 20 bases separated the two germline ends. The CDR3 reads CASSLVAGQLLMEAFF. CDR3 nucleotide sequence: TGTGCCAGCAGCTTAGTTGCAGGACAATTATTAATGGAAGCTTTCTTT.

V and J are TRBV9 and TRBJ1-2, with 7 bases matching TRBD1. This CDR3 has 15 amino acids. Germline values: CDR1 SGDLS, CDR2 YYNGEE. V lost 2 bases and J lost 8; bases outside the gene matches: 12. The CDR3 nucleotides read TGTGCCAGCAGCGTCTCGACAGGGTTCAGCGGCGGCTACACCTTC. Translated: CASSVSTGFSGGYTF.

The genes are TRBV30 and TRBJ1-4, with D maybe TRBD1 (6 bases). The CDR3 sequence is 18 residues long. Germline V CDR1 and CDR2: GTSNPN, SVGIG (reference sequence). V shed 5 bases and J shed 3 bases, with 25 bases lying between them. CDR3 loop: CAWGGPSNAARANEKLFF. The CDR3 DNA reads as TGTGCCTGGGGGGGGCCCTCAAACGCCGCGCGGGCTAATGAAAAACTGTTTTTT.